Below are 19 T cell receptor beta chains sequenced from a single sample in a study of cytomegalovirus exposure and HLA in healthy donors. A multiplex PCR was run with 60 Vbeta primers and 13 Jbeta primers. The data were produced by immunoSEQ multiplex PCR, yet TCRdb's version contains in-frame clones alone and is incomplete. The top ten clones hold roughly 0.6% of a sample with fewer than 250,000 clones, less than 85% of them seen once. Material for sequencing was PBMCs. These TCRs come from a man aged 18 to 35 in good health and CMV-seronegative.

The chain uses TRBV10-3 and TRBJ2-7; D call uncertain. The V end was cut by 10 bases, the J end by 4 bases, with 11 bases between. This CDR3 comprises 11 residues. Germline V gives CDR1 ENHRY, CDR2 SYGVKD. CDR3: CATQAEYEQYF. The CDR3 nucleotides read TGTGCCACCCAGGCAGAATACGAGCAGTACTTC.

V is TRBV6-5 and J is TRBJ1-2; the D is unclear. Looked up from germline, CDR1 is MNHEY and CDR2 is SVGAGI. The CDR3 totals 13 residues. V was cut by 6 bases and J by 8 bases, with 16 bases left in between. CDR3 protein: CASRSPGSRGYTF. The CDR3 DNA reads as TGTGCCAGCAGGTCTCCGGGTTCGAGGGGCTACACCTTC.

On this clone: Other nucleotide sequences in the sample specify the same CDR3. The J gene is TRBJ2-1, the V gene TRBV30; 14 positions match TRBD2. The CDR3 has 14 residues. Germline V gives CDR1 GTSNPN, CDR2 SVGIG (reference sequence). The trim removed 7 bases at V and 5 bases at J, leaving 4 bases unmatched. The CDR3 region is CASRLAGGNNEQFF. The DNA for the CDR3 is TGTGCCTCGAGACTAGCGGGAGGGAACAATGAGCAGTTCTTC.

This chain links TRBV11-2 with TRBJ2-5; TRBD1 aligns across 8 bases. Trimming removed 2 bases from V and 5 bases from J; junction bases left unmatched: 7. CDR1 is SGHAT and CDR2 is FQNNGV in the germline V gene. This CDR3 contains 15 residues. CDR3 DNA: TGTGCCAGCAGCTTATATGAGGACAGGGTGGAGACCCAGTACTTC. Translated, it gives CASSLYEDRVETQYF.

This chain uses TRBV6-1 with TRBJ1-4; 9 nucleotides agree with TRBD1. The CDR3 extends over 15 amino acids. CDR1 is MNHNS, CDR2 SASEGT, per germline. After removal of 8 bases from V and 6 bases from J, the junction contained 10 bases not matched to a gene. The CDR3 protein is CASRMGQGWDEKLFF. CDR3 sequence (DNA): TGTGCCAGCCGAATGGGACAGGGTTGGGATGAAAAACTGTTTTTT.

The V gene is TRBV15, the J gene TRBJ2-3; 7 bases align to TRBD2. This CDR3 is 17 amino acids long. Germline lookup yields CDR1 LNHNV and CDR2 YYDKDF (reference sequence). Unmatched junction bases numbered 11, after V lost 5 bases and J lost 0 bases. CDR3 sequence (DNA): TGTGCCACCAGCTTAAGAGGTGGTAGCGGGAGCACAGATACGCAGTATTTT. It specifies CATSLRGGSGSTDTQYF.

The rearrangement links TRBV5-1 to TRBJ2-5; 8 bases are shared with TRBD2. With 7 bases clipped from V and 5 bases from J, the junction kept 7 bases outside the gene matches. Germline V lookup: CDR1 SGHRS, CDR2 YFSETQ. CDR3 length: 13 residues. The CDR3 protein is CASRGGTKETQYF. CDR3 nucleotides: TGCGCCAGCCGGGGGGGGACTAAGGAGACCCAGTACTTC.

Remarks on this clone: One end of the junction fails to match germline, which may point to a read error. In DNA form, the CDR3 reads TGTACCAGCAGTCCACCGGGGTCTCAGTTCTTC. Encoded protein: CTSSPPGSQFF. V gene TRBV2 combines with J gene TRBJ2-1; D may be TRBD2 (5 bases). Per germline, CDR1 SNHLY and CDR2 FYNNEI. This CDR3 spans 11 amino acids.

This chain connects TRBV29-1 to TRBJ2-1; perhaps TRBD1 as D (5 bases). The CDR3 is made up of 14 amino acids. CDR1 SQVTM and CDR2 ANQGSEA come from the germline V gene. V lost 5 bases, J lost 4 bases, and 15 bases lay in between. Written as DNA, the CDR3 is TGCAGCGTTATTGTAGGGCAGGGATACAATGAGCAGTTCTTC. This translates into CSVIVGQGYNEQFF.

The rearrangement links TRBV18 to TRBJ2-7; 11 bases are shared with TRBD2. J gave up 2 bases and V 1 base, and 1 base lay outside the gene matches. The germline CDR1 and CDR2 sequences are KGHSH and LQKENI. This CDR3 region has 15 residues. This CDR3 is CASSPLAGGPYEQYF. CDR3 DNA: TGTGCCAGCTCACCACTAGCGGGAGGGCCCTACGAGCAGTACTTC.

The chain uses TRBV6-6 and TRBJ1-1; 8 bases are shared with TRBD1. The CDR3 runs 15 residues. V lost 4 bases and J lost 5; bases outside the gene matches: 9. Germline V gene sequence: CDR1 MNHNY, CDR2 SVGAGI (reference sequence). Here the CDR3 reads CASSLQGERWTEAFF. As DNA, the CDR3 is TGTGCCAGCAGTTTACAGGGGGAAAGATGGACTGAAGCTTTCTTT.

V is TRBV5-1 and J is TRBJ1-5, with 10 nucleotides matching TRBD1. This CDR3 contains 15 residues. With V trimmed by 4 bases and J by 4 bases, 5 bases remained unmatched. CDR1 and CDR2 from the germline V gene are SGHRS and YFSETQ. CDR3: CASSMGQGLNQPQHF. The CDR3 DNA reads as TGCGCCAGCAGCATGGGACAGGGGCTGAATCAGCCCCAGCATTTT.

The chain couples TRBV6-5 to TRBJ2-7; a weak D match, TRBD1 (6 bases). CDR1 and CDR2 (germline): MNHEY, SVGAGI. The CDR3 runs to 14 residues. The V and J ends lost 4 bases and 5 bases respectively, with 15 bases between them. Here the CDR3 reads CASSFTGKRHEQYF. The CDR3 DNA is TGTGCCAGCAGTTTTACAGGGAAGCGGCACGAGCAGTACTTC.

The table lists this clone with a few counts. V usage is TRBV25-1 and J usage is TRBJ1-4; D not certain. Trimming left V 2 bases short and J 3 bases short, with 10 bases between. Germline V gene sequence: CDR1 MGHDK, CDR2 SYGVNS. This CDR3 has 15 residues. The CDR3 region is CASSERGASNEKLFF. As DNA, the CDR3 is TGTGCCAGCAGTGAACGTGGAGCGTCTAATGAAAAACTGTTTTTT.

The count of this clone is one. The genes are TRBV10-3 and TRBJ2-5; 12 bases map to TRBD2. Germline assignment: CDR1 ENHRY and CDR2 SYGVKD. The CDR3 extends over 15 amino acids. The CDR3 DNA reads TGTGCAACGTCCCAAACTAGCGGGAGGTTAGAGACCCAGTACTTC. Translated: CATSQTSGRLETQYF.

V usage is TRBV5-1 and J usage is TRBJ2-7; TRBD1 aligns across 7 bases. This CDR3 has 14 residues. Trimming cost V 1 base and J 0 bases; bases outside gene matches: 1. Germline loops: CDR1 SGHRS, CDR2 YFSETQ. The CDR3 loop is CASSLTGVSYEQYF. In DNA form, the CDR3 reads TGCGCCAGCAGCTTGACAGGGGTCTCCTACGAGCAGTACTTC.

This CDR3 is CAWSVGGIYEQYF. For the CDR3, the DNA is TGTGCCTGGAGTGTTGGCGGAATCTACGAGCAGTACTTC. The V gene is TRBV30, the J gene TRBJ2-7; D unresolved. The CDR3 covers 13 residues. Trimming pared 0 bases from V and 3 bases from J, leaving 9 bases between. Per the germline V gene, CDR1 is GTSNPN and CDR2 is SVGIG (reference sequence).

The chain carries TRBV30 and TRBJ1-2, with 9 bases identical to TRBD1. This CDR3 is 13 amino acids long. The V segment lost 2 bases and the J segment 6 bases; nucleotides outside the gene matches: 4. Germline V gene lookup returns CDR1 GTSNPN and CDR2 SVGIG (reference sequence). CDR3 coding DNA: TGTGCCTGGAGTTCCTGGACAGGGGATGGCTACACCTTC. Its protein is CAWSSWTGDGYTF. Full variable domain (remainder filled in from reference TRBV30 and TRBJ1-2): SQTIHQWPATLVQPVGSPLSLECTVEGTSNPNLYWYRQAAGRGLQLLFYSVGIGQISSEVPQNLSASRPQDRQFILSSKKLLLSDSGFYLCAWSSWTGDGYTFGSGTRLTVV.

Turning to this clone: This sample also contains other DNA sequences that code for the same CDR3. The genes are TRBV9 and TRBJ2-7, with 13 bases that match TRBD2. Losses at the gene ends were 4 bases for V and 3 bases for J; bases not matched to a gene: 4. The CDR3 spans 15 residues. CDR1 and CDR2 from the germline V gene are SGDLS and YYNGEE. This chain's CDR3 is CASSPRTSGSYEQYF. Here the CDR3 DNA reads TGTGCCAGCAGCCCACGGACTAGCGGGAGCTACGAGCAGTACTTC.